Detailed here is one T cell receptor beta chain. The antigen it recognizes is unknown. The input lacks base qualities; no much larger clone sits a single base away. The record originates from a study of T cell changes during pregnancy in multiple sclerosis (dated by TCRdb to between 2019 and 2020). As for the study more broadly: In women with multiple sclerosis, the researchers looked at how the T cell repertoire shifted as pregnancy progressed.

Counted from cysteine to phenylalanine, this CDR3 has 15 amino acids. The read is trimmed to its CDR3 DNA, 45 bases read in frame from base 1. Deletion took 4 bases off V and 1 base off J, with a span of 13 bases between the germline ends. The germline V gene (reference sequence) sets CDR1 to LNHDA and CDR2 to SQIVND. The library was obtained by the immunoSEQ multiplex PCR assay. TCRdb took this table from immuneACCESS and kept in-frame rearrangements with V and J called. Such tables lack part of the clones; where checked against another copy, unresolved V genes explain under half of the gap, and the rest is unexplained. The sample table holds 40,000 or so clones, of which about 92% were seen once. The ten largest clones represent roughly 5% of the sample.

The V and J segments used are TRBV19 and TRBJ1-1; the D gene remains uncertain. The sample was CD8+ T cells from peripheral blood mononuclear cells, taken in the third trimester of pregnancy. This sequence originates from a female donor with multiple sclerosis, enrolled in a pregnancy study. The sequence in DNA is TGTGCCAGTAGTAGAAGGAATGGAGGGAACACTGAAGCTTTCTTT. This is translated as CASSRRNGGNTEAFF.